This T cell receptor (beta chain) was captured by sequencing in a study of shared T cell receptors in the human thymus. V lost 4 bases, J lost 5 bases, and 12 bases lay in between. The CDR3 has 13 residues. Germline CDR1 reads SGHNT; CDR2 reads YYREEE (reference sequence). The protocol was immunoSEQ multiplex PCR, while the TCRdb copy is restricted to in-frame clones and leaves out a portion. Here the sample spans 720,000 or so clones, over 75% being singletons. The same sample was also studied in work on human thymus T cells. From that study: Infants served as donors; they were healthy and Finnish and were having corrective surgery for congenital heart defects. Thymus pieces cut out during corrective heart surgery were the tissue that was used. Among thymic and blood repertoires, usage of V and J genes appeared biased. Unrelated individuals were reported by related research to share highly overlapping thymic repertoires.

The receptor was isolated from a girl under two years old with a congenital heart defect. The V and J genes are TRBV5-4 and TRBJ1-2; no definite D call. The sequenced material came from thymocytes. Here the CDR3 DNA reads TGTGCCAGCAGCGTGGTCCTTTCTTATGGCTACACCTTC. It is translated as CASSVVLSYGYTF. Using reference TRBV5-4 and TRBJ1-2 for the parts outside the CDR3, the full variable domain is ETGVTQSPTHLIKTRGQQVTLRCSSQSGHNTVSWYQQALGQGPQFIFQYYREEENGRGNFPPRFSGLQFPNYSSELNVNALELDDSALYLCASSVVLSYGYTFGSGTRLTVV.